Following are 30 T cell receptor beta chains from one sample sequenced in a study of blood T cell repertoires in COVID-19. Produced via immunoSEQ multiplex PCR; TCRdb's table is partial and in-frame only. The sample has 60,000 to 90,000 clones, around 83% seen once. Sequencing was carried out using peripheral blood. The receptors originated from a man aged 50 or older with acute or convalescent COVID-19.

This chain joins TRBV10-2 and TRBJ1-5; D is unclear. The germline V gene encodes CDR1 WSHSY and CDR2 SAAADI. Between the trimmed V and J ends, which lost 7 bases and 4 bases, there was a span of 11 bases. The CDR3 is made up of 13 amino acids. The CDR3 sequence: CASMVAENQPQHF. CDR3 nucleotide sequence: TGCGCCAGCATGGTAGCAGAGAATCAGCCCCAGCATTTT.

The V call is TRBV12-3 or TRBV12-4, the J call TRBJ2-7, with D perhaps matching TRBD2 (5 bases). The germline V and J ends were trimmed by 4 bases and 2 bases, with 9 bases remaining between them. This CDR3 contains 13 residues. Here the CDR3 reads CASSSTGTYEQYF. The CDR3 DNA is TGTGCCAGCAGTTCCACCGGGACCTACGAGCAGTACTTC.

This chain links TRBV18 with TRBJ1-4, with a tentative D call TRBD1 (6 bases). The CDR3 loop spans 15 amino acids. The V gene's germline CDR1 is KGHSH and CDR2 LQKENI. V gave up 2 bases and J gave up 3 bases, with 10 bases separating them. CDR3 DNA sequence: TGTGCCAGCTCACCAAGCAGGGGACCTAATGAAAAACTGTTTTTT. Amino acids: CASSPSRGPNEKLFF. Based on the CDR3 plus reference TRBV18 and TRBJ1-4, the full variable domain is NAGVMQNPRHLVRRRGQEARLRCSPMKGHSHVYWYRQLPEEGLKFMVYLQKENIIDESGMPKERFSAEFPKEGPSILRIQQVVRGDSAAYFCASSPSRGPNEKLFFGSGTQLSVL.

The CDR3 region is CASSDRDRSLDTQYF. CDR3 nucleotide sequence: TGTGCCAGTTCAGACCGGGACAGGAGTTTAGATACGCAGTATTTT. V gene TRBV11-3 combines with J gene TRBJ2-3, with TRBD1 identical over 8 bases. The V gene's germline CDR1 is SGHNT and CDR2 YENEEA. V lost 9 bases and J lost 5; bases outside the gene matches: 13. The CDR3 contains 15 residues.

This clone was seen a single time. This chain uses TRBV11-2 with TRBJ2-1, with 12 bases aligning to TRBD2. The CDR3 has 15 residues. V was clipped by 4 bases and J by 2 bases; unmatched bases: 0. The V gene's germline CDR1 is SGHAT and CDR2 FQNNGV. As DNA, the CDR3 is TGTGCCAGCAGCTCTAGCGGGGGGGCCTACAATGAGCAGTTCTTC. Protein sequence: CASSSSGGAYNEQFF.

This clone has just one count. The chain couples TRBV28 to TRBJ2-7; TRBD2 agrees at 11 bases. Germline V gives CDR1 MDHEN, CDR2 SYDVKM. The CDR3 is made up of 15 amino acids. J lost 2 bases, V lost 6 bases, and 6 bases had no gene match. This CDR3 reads CASRGETSGTYEQYF. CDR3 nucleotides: TGTGCCAGCAGGGGAGAGACTAGCGGGACCTACGAGCAGTACTTC.

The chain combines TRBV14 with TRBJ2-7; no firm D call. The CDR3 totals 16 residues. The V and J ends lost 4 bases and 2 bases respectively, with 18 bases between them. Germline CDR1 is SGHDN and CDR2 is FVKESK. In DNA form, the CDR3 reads TGTGCCAGCAGCCCCAGAAGGTCGGAGACCGCCTACGAGCAGTACTTC. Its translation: CASSPRRSETAYEQYF.

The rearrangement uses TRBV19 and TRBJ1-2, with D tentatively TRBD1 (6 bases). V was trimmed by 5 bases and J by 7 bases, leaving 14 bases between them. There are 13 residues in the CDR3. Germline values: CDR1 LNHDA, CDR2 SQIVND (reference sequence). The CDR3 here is CASSPEQGTGYTF. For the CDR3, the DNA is TGTGCCAGTAGTCCCGAACAGGGAACTGGCTACACCTTC.

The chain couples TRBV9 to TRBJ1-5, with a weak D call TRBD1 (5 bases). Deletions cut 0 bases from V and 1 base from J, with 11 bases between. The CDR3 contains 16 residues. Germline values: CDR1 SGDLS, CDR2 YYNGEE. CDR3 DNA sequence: TGTGCCAGCAGCGTAGGGGCAGGGATGAGCAATCAGCCCCAGCATTTT. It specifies CASSVGAGMSNQPQHF.

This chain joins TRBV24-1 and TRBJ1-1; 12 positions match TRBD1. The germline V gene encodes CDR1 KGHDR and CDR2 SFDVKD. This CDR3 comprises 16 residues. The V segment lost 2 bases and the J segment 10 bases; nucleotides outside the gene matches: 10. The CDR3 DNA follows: TGTGCCACCAGTGATTCAGCCTTGGGACAGGGGGCGCGAGCTTTCTTT. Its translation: CATSDSALGQGARAFF.

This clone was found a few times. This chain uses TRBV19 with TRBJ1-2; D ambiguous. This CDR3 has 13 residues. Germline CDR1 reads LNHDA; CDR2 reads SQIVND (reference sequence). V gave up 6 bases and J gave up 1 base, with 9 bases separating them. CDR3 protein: CASSHRVNYGYTF. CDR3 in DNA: TGTGCCAGTAGCCACAGAGTTAACTATGGCTACACCTTC. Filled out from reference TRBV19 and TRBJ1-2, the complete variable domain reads DGGITQSPKYLFRKEGQNVTLSCEQNLNHDAMYWYRQDPGQGLRLIYYSQIVNDFQKGDIAEGYSVSREKKESFPLTVTSAQKNPTAFYLCASSHRVNYGYTFGSGTRLTVV.

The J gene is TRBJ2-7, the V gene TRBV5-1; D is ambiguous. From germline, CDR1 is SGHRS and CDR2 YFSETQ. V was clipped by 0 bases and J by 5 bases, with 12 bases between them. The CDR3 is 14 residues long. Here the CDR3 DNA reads TGCGCCAGCAGCTTGGTACAGCCTCGCCACGAGCAGTACTTC. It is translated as CASSLVQPRHEQYF.

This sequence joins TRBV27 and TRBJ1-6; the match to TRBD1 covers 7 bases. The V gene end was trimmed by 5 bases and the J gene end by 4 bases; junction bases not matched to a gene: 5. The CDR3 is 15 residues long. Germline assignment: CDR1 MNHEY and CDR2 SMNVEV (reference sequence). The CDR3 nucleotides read TGTGCCAGCAGTCGAGGGACAGTTTATAATTCACCCCTCCACTTT. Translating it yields CASSRGTVYNSPLHF.

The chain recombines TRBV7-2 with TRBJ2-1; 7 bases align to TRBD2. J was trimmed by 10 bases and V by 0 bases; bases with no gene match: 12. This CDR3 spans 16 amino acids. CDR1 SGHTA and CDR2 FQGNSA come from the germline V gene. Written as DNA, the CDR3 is TGTGCCAGCAGCTTAGCCGGGACTACCTTTGGGGGGGAGCAGTTCTTC. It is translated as CASSLAGTTFGGEQFF.

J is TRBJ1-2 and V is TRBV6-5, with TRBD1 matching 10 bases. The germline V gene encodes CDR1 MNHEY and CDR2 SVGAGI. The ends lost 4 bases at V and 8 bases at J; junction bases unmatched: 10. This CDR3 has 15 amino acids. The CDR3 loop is CASSSIGQGGWGYTF. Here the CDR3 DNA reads TGTGCCAGCAGTTCTATTGGACAGGGGGGCTGGGGCTACACCTTC.

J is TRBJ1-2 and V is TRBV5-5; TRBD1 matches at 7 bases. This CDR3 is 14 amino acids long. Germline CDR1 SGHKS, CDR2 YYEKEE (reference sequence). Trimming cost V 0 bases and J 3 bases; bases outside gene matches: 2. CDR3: CASSLGGQDYGYTF. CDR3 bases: TGTGCCAGCAGCTTGGGAGGACAGGACTATGGCTACACCTTC.

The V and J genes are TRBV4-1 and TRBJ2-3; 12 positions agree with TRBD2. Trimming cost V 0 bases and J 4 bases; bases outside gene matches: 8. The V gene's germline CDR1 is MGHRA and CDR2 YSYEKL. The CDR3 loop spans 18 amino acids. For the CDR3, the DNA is TGCGCCAGCAGCCAAGATCCCCGACTAGCGGGGGTCTCAGATACGCAGTATTTT. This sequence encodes CASSQDPRLAGVSDTQYF.

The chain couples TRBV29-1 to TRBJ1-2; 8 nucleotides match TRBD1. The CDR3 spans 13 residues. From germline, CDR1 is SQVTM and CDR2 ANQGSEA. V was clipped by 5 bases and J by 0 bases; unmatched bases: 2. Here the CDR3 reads CSVSGGSNYGYTF. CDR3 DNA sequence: TGCAGCGTTTCAGGGGGCTCTAACTATGGCTACACCTTC.

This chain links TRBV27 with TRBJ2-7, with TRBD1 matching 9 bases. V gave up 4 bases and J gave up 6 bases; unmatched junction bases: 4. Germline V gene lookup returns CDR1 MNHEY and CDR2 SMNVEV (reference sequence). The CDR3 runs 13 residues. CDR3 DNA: TGTGCCAGCAGTTATGGGACAGGGAGCGAGCAGTACTTC. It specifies CASSYGTGSEQYF.

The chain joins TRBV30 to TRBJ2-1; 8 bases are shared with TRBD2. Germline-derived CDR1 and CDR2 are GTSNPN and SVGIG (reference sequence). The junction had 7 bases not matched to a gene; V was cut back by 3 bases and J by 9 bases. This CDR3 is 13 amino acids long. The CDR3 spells CAWSAGGEGEQFF. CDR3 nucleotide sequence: TGTGCCTGGAGCGCGGGGGGTGAGGGTGAGCAGTTCTTC.

CDR3 nucleotide sequence: TGTGCCAGCAGCTTAGGACTAGCGGGAATCAATGAGCAGTTCTTC. Encoded protein: CASSLGLAGINEQFF. This sequence joins TRBV13 and TRBJ2-1; 10 positions match TRBD2. This CDR3 comprises 15 residues. In germline, CDR1 is PRHDT, CDR2 FYEKMQ (reference sequence). V dropped 0 bases and J dropped 6; count of bases not matched to a gene: 2.

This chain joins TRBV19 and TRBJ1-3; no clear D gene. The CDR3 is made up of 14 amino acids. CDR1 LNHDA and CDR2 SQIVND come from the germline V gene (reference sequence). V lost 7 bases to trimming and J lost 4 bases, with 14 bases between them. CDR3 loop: CASMALLSGNTIYF. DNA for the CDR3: TGTGCCAGTATGGCCCTCCTGTCCGGAAACACCATATATTTT.

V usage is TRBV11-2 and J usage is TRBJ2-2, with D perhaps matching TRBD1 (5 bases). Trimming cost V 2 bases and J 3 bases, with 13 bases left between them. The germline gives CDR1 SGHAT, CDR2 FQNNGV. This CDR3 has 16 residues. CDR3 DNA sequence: TGTGCCAGCAGCTTAAATCCGACCAGGGACACCGGGGAGCTGTTTTTT. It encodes CASSLNPTRDTGELFF.

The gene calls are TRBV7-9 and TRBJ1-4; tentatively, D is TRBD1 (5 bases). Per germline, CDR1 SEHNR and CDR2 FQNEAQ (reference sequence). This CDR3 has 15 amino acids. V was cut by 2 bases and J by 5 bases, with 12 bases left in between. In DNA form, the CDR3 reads TGTGCCAGCAGCTTATTGGGGCCGACGAATGAAAAACTGTTTTTT. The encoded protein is CASSLLGPTNEKLFF.

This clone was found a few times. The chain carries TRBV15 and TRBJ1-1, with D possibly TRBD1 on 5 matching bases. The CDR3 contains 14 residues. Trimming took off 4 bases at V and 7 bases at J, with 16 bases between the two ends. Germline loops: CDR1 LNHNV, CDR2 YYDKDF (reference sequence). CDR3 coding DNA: TGTGCCACCAGCACCTTCCGACAGCGACTTGAAGCTTTCTTT. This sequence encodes CATSTFRQRLEAFF.

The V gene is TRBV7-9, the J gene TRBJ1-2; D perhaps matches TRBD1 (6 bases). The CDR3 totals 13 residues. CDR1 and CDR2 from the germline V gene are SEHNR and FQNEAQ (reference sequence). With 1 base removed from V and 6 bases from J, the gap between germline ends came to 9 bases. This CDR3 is CASSLEQGDGYTF. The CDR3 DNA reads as TGTGCCAGCAGCTTAGAACAGGGAGATGGCTACACCTTC.

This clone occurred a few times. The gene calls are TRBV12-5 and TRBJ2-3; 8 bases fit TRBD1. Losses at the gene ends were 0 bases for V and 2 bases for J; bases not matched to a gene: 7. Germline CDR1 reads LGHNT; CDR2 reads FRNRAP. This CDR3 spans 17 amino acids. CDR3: CASGLVLGDRITDTQYF. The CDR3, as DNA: TGTGCTAGTGGTTTGGTACTCGGGGACAGGATCACAGATACGCAGTATTTT.

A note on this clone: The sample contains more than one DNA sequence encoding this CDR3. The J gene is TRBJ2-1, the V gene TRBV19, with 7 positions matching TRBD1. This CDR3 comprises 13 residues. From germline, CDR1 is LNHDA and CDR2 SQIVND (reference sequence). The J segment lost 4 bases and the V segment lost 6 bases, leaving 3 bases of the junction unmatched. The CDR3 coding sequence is TGTGCCAGTAGCCCCAGGGGGTACAATGAGCAGTTCTTC. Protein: CASSPRGYNEQFF. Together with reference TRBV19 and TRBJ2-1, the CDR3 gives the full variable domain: DGGITQSPKYLFRKEGQNVTLSCEQNLNHDAMYWYRQDPGQGLRLIYYSQIVNDFQKGDIAEGYSVSREKKESFPLTVTSAQKNPTAFYLCASSPRGYNEQFFGPGTRLTVL.

For the CDR3, the DNA is TGTGCCAGCAGCCCCCGATCAGACTCTGGAAACACCATATATTTT. Protein sequence: CASSPRSDSGNTIYF. The V and J genes are TRBV3-1 (or the pseudogene TRBV3-2) and TRBJ1-3; D gene unclear. Germline V CDR1 and CDR2: LGHDT, YNNKEL (reference sequence). With 4 bases removed from V and 0 bases from J, the gap between germline ends came to 10 bases. CDR3 length equals 15 residues.

CDR3: CASSELVQGGDGYTF. In DNA form, the CDR3 reads TGTGCCAGCAGTGAATTGGTACAGGGGGGCGATGGCTACACCTTC. The V call is TRBV2, the J call TRBJ1-2; 8 nucleotides match TRBD1. Germline V lookup: CDR1 SNHLY, CDR2 FYNNEI. The CDR3 loop spans 15 amino acids. V was clipped by 2 bases and J by 6 bases; unmatched bases: 8.